The following is a TCR beta chain sequence with its context. Its matching antigen is unknown. This sample stems from a study of T cells in Graves' hyperthyroidism and ophthalmopathy. In the study overall: Initial diagnosis, before any treatment, was when peripheral blood was collected.

Authors of the study amplified TCR beta CDR3 regions from RNA transcripts. Researchers ran a first-round RT-PCR on the TCR CDR3 using the HTBI primer set. In TCRdb, the multiplex PCR reads were re-called with MiXCR into one record per CDR3 protein. The sample lists around 430,000 distinct CDR3 sequences, 15% occurring once. Trimming cost V 2 bases and J 4 bases, with 14 bases left between them. CDR3 length: 15 amino acids. Germline CDR1 LNHDA, CDR2 SQIVND (reference sequence). Hyperthyroidism patients were newly diagnosed, had disease duration under 2 months, and were aged 18 to 65 years. Together with thyroid ultrasound, orbital computed tomography, serum thyroxine and TRAb, clinical symptoms were used for diagnoses. Whole-study findings and limits: With a median lead of roughly 6.2 months before onset, the model predicted ophthalmopathy.

What was sequenced was blood. The receptor's source is a woman aged 25 to 39 with Graves' hyperthyroidism. This sequence joins TRBV19 and TRBJ2-5, with TRBD2 as a possible D gene (7 bases). CDR3 loop: CASSISGGLSETQYF. The CDR3 DNA is TGTGCCAGTAGTATATCCGGGGGGCTCTCAGAGACCCAGTACTTC.